Below are 16 T cell receptor beta chains sequenced from a single sample in a study of identical twins. One entry per CDR3 protein, called by TCRdb with MiXCR from the 5' RACE reads. Of around 960,000 distinct CDR3 sequences in the sample, approximately 13% were seen once. This same sample was also part of a study on yellow fever vaccine responses in identical twins.

The sequencing input was PBMCs. These receptors were taken from a woman between 18 and 29 years old in good health.

The chain couples TRBV12-3 or TRBV12-4 to TRBJ1-2; D is possibly TRBD1 (5 bases). The CDR3 sequence is 13 residues long. V gave up 8 bases and J gave up 2 bases, with 12 bases separating them. In DNA, the CDR3 is TGTGCCAGCCTTCGGGGGATGAACTATGGCTACACCTTC. Residues: CASLRGMNYGYTF.

This clonotype was detected only a few times. The chain employs TRBV12-3 or TRBV12-4 and TRBJ1-5; TRBD1 might be the D (6 bases). The CDR3 length is 14 residues. Trimming removed 5 bases at V and 6 bases at J, with 14 bases between. The CDR3 here is CASSDEGGFQPQHF. The CDR3 DNA is TGTGCCAGCAGTGATGAGGGGGGCTTTCAGCCCCAGCATTTT.

This clonotype has a handful of counts. The chain is built from TRBV2 and TRBJ2-3, with 8 bases that match TRBD1. V shed 10 bases, J shed 3 bases, and the junction held 9 bases outside the gene matches. The CDR3 runs to 14 residues. Germline loops: CDR1 SNHLY, CDR2 FYNNEI. CDR3 region: CAIGQGLLTDTQYF. The CDR3 DNA sequence: TGTGCCATTGGACAGGGATTACTAACAGATACGCAGTATTTT.

The rearrangement links TRBV3-1 to TRBJ2-7; D remains ambiguous. Germline-derived CDR1 and CDR2 are LGHDT and YNNKEL (reference sequence). CDR3 length: 13 amino acids. The V end lost 0 bases, the J end lost 3 bases, and 6 bases lay between the germline ends. CDR3 DNA sequence: TGTGCCAGCAGCCAAGACCCTAACTACGAGCAGTACTTC. It codes for CASSQDPNYEQYF.

This clonotype was detected a few times. J is TRBJ1-4 and V is TRBV6-1, with 7 bases identical to TRBD1. V lost 5 bases, J lost 7 bases, and 13 bases stayed unmatched. The CDR3 has 16 residues. Looked up from germline, CDR1 is MNHNS and CDR2 is SASEGT. This CDR3 is CASSPGQLAVFEKLFF. The CDR3 bases are TGTGCCAGCAGTCCGGGACAGCTAGCGGTATTTGAAAAACTGTTTTTT.

This clonotype was detected many times. The V gene is TRBV12-3 or TRBV12-4, the J gene TRBJ2-1, with 8 positions matching TRBD2. CDR3 length: 15 residues. After removal of 7 bases from V and 8 bases from J, the junction contained 13 bases not matched to a gene. The CDR3 DNA sequence: TGTGCCAGCACCCTCAGCGGGAGCCACTTCTATGAGCAGTTCTTC. This codes for CASTLSGSHFYEQFF.

This sequence joins TRBV6-1 and TRBJ2-4, with a tentative D call TRBD1 (7 bases). In germline, CDR1 is MNHNS, CDR2 SASEGT. V lost 1 base and J 6 bases, leaving 13 bases between the germline ends. CDR3 length equals 15 residues. This CDR3 reads CASSEVQGGRNIQYF. The CDR3 nucleotides read TGTGCCAGCAGTGAAGTCCAGGGGGGTCGAAACATTCAGTACTTC.

The sample holds a few counts of this clonotype. The chain joins TRBV12-3 or TRBV12-4 to TRBJ2-5; tentatively, D is TRBD2 (6 bases). This CDR3 contains 13 residues. Trimming took 5 bases from V and 3 from J, leaving 10 bases between them. Here the CDR3 reads CASSRDWKETQYF. CDR3 nucleotides: TGTGCCAGCAGTCGGGACTGGAAAGAGACCCAGTACTTC.

This clonotype was found a few times. The chain joins TRBV7-2 to TRBJ2-5, with TRBD1 matching 7 bases. Per the germline V gene, CDR1 is SGHTA and CDR2 is FQGNSA. Trimming at V came to 2 bases and at J to 5 bases, leaving 5 bases not matched to a gene. The CDR3 length is 14 residues. The CDR3 loop reads CASSLRGQSETQYF. DNA for the CDR3: TGTGCCAGCAGCTTACGGGGACAGTCGGAGACCCAGTACTTC.

This clonotype was observed a handful of times. The chain links TRBV14 to TRBJ1-1; D not resolved. V was shortened by 4 bases and J by 8 bases, with 11 bases between the two germline ends. CDR1 and CDR2 from the germline V gene are SGHDN and FVKESK. The CDR3 is 12 residues long. CDR3 sequence (DNA): TGTGCCAGCAGCCCAAGTGGAATAGAAGCTTTCTTT. Its protein product is CASSPSGIEAFF. The full variable domain, in which reference TRBV14 and TRBJ1-1 provide the parts outside the CDR3, is EAGVTQFPSHSVIEKGQTVTLRCDPISGHDNLYWYRRVMGKEIKFLLHFVKESKQDESGMPNNRFLAERTGGTYSTLKVQPAELEDSGVYFCASSPSGIEAFFGQGTRLTVV.

The table lists this clonotype with many counts. The chain combines TRBV12-3 or TRBV12-4 with TRBJ2-1; 10 bases agree with TRBD2. Germline trimming cut 6 bases from V and 2 bases from J; bases unmatched to any gene: 4. The CDR3 totals 15 residues. CDR3 DNA: TGTGCCAGCAGCCTAGCGGGAGAACCCTACAATGAGCAGTTCTTC. This gives the protein CASSLAGEPYNEQFF.

This clonotype was seen only a few times. The rearrangement links TRBV3-1 to TRBJ2-3; D perhaps matches TRBD1 (5 bases). V lost 3 bases and J lost 2, with 12 bases in between. This CDR3 spans 15 amino acids. Germline V lookup: CDR1 LGHDT, CDR2 YNNKEL (reference sequence). This CDR3 is CASSQARTFTDTQYF. The CDR3, as DNA: TGTGCCAGCAGCCAGGCCAGGACATTCACAGATACGCAGTATTTT.

The chain combines TRBV12-3 or TRBV12-4 with TRBJ1-4; 8 bases align to TRBD1. The trim removed 5 bases at V and 4 bases at J, leaving 6 bases unmatched. The CDR3 loop spans 15 amino acids. CDR3 loop: CASSPTGGDNEKLFF. The CDR3 bases are TGTGCCAGCAGTCCTACAGGGGGGGATAATGAAAAACTGTTTTTT.

The chain employs TRBV20-1 and TRBJ2-1; D gene uncertain. The CDR3 totals 13 residues. The ends were cut back, 3 bases at V and 1 base at J, with 7 bases in the middle. Germline-derived CDR1 and CDR2 are DFQATT and SNEGSKA (reference sequence). The CDR3 sequence: CSASSDSYNEQFF. CDR3 coding DNA: TGCAGTGCTAGCTCAGATTCCTACAATGAGCAGTTCTTC.

The gene calls are TRBV5-1 and TRBJ2-1, with D perhaps being TRBD1 or TRBD2 (5 bases each). The CDR3 is 15 amino acids. CDR1 and CDR2 (germline): SGHRS, YFSETQ. V was shortened by 3 bases and J by 0 bases, with 10 bases between the two germline ends. The CDR3: CASSYGTRSYNEQFF. In DNA form, the CDR3 reads TGCGCCAGCAGCTACGGGACCCGCTCCTACAATGAGCAGTTCTTC.

This rearrangement joins TRBV3-1 to TRBJ1-5; D gene unclear. The ends were cut back, 2 bases at V and 7 bases at J, with 15 bases in the middle. This CDR3 is 15 amino acids long. Germline values: CDR1 LGHDT, CDR2 YNNKEL (reference sequence). This CDR3 reads CASSQTPAIGQPQHF. In DNA, the CDR3 is TGTGCCAGCAGCCAAACACCAGCCATTGGGCAGCCCCAGCATTTT.